These T cell receptor beta chains were read from a single sample in a study of cytomegalovirus exposure and HLA in healthy donors. Some clones are missing from TCRdb's copy, which holds only in-frame ones; the method was immunoSEQ multiplex PCR. There are roughly 180,000 clones in the sample; approximately 81% occur only once, and 0.25% to 0.3% lies in the top ten. Specimen: PBMCs. The receptors originated from a boy between 10 and 17 years old in good health and CMV-seronegative. Both conserved end residues are part of each CDR3. A D gene is named only where the DNA matches it firmly. Some rows have no size entry. The others give once, few or many, or a class for an expanded clone.

V gene: TRBV28; D gene: .; clone size: .; J gene: TRBJ2-3; CDR3 protein: CASSTTSTDTQYF; CDR3 DNA: TGTGCCAGCAGTACAACCAGCACAGATACGCAGTATTTT
V gene: TRBV5-1; D gene: .; clone size: once; J gene: TRBJ2-7; CDR3 protein: CASRPDWSYEQYF; CDR3 DNA: TGCGCCAGCAGACCAGACTGGTCCTACGAGCAGTACTTC
V gene: TRBV14; D gene: .; clone size: .; J gene: TRBJ2-5; CDR3 protein: CASSLRIGETQYF; CDR3 DNA: TGTGCCAGCAGCCTGAGAATCGGGGAGACCCAGTACTTC
V gene: TRBV5-1; D gene: TRBD2; clone size: .; J gene: TRBJ2-7; CDR3 protein: CASSFTSGSFYEQYF; CDR3 DNA: TGCGCCAGCAGCTTCACTAGCGGGAGTTTCTACGAGCAGTACTTC
V gene: TRBV4-1; D gene: .; clone size: .; J gene: TRBJ2-1; CDR3 protein: CASSPSGGSYNEQFF; CDR3 DNA: TGCGCCAGCAGCCCAAGTGGGGGGTCCTACAATGAGCAGTTCTTC
V gene: TRBV4-3; D gene: .; clone size: once; J gene: TRBJ2-1; CDR3 protein: CASSQGTYEQFF; CDR3 DNA: TGCGCCAGCAGCCAAGGGACTTATGAGCAGTTCTTC
V gene: TRBV6-1; D gene: .; clone size: .; J gene: TRBJ1-3; CDR3 protein: CASSQAAAGKGGNTIYF; CDR3 DNA: TGTGCCAGCAGTCAAGCCGCTGCAGGGAAGGGTGGAAACACCATATATTTT
V gene: TRBV7-9; D gene: TRBD1; clone size: .; J gene: TRBJ2-1; CDR3 protein: CATSKGTGRNEQFF; CDR3 DNA: TGTGCCACCTCAAAGGGGACAGGCCGGAATGAGCAGTTCTTC
V gene: TRBV7-2; D gene: TRBD2; clone size: once; J gene: TRBJ2-1; CDR3 protein: CASSLFGTSALSYNEQFF; CDR3 DNA: TGTGCCAGCAGCTTATTTGGGACTAGTGCCCTTTCCTACAATGAGCAGTTCTTC
V gene: TRBV6-5; D gene: .; clone size: .; J gene: TRBJ1-1; CDR3 protein: CASRTDRTNTEAFF; CDR3 DNA: TGTGCCAGCAGAACCGACAGGACAAACACTGAAGCTTTCTTT
V gene: TRBV11-2; D gene: TRBD1; clone size: .; J gene: TRBJ2-7; CDR3 protein: CASSMTGTGEQYF; CDR3 DNA: TGTGCCAGCAGCATGACAGGGACCGGCGAGCAGTACTTC
V gene: TRBV7-9; D gene: TRBD1; clone size: few; J gene: TRBJ2-7; CDR3 protein: CASSPGQGFYEQYF; CDR3 DNA: TGTGCCAGCAGTCCGGGACAGGGGTTCTACGAGCAGTACTTC
V gene: TRBV7-2; D gene: .; clone size: .; J gene: TRBJ1-5; CDR3 protein: CASMSSRGRDQPQHF; CDR3 DNA: TGTGCCAGCATGAGTTCCAGGGGTCGGGATCAGCCCCAGCATTTT
V gene: TRBV7-3; D gene: .; clone size: .; J gene: TRBJ2-7; CDR3 protein: CASSPGTRSHDEQYF; CDR3 DNA: TGTGCCAGCAGCCCGGGTACTAGATCTCACGACGAGCAGTACTTC
V gene: TRBV28; D gene: .; clone size: .; J gene: TRBJ1-2; CDR3 protein: CASNRVGNYGYTF; CDR3 DNA: TGTGCCAGCAACAGGGTAGGGAACTATGGCTACACCTTC
V gene: TRBV19; D gene: TRBD2; clone size: .; J gene: TRBJ2-5; CDR3 protein: CASSIGTSGRQTQYF; CDR3 DNA: TGTGCCAGTAGTATTGGGACTAGCGGGAGGCAGACCCAGTACTTC
V gene: TRBV13; D gene: TRBD1; clone size: .; J gene: TRBJ2-7; CDR3 protein: CATASRDSRGYEQYF; CDR3 DNA: TGTGCCACCGCGAGCAGGGACAGTCGAGGCTACGAGCAGTACTTC
V gene: TRBV27; D gene: .; clone size: .; J gene: TRBJ1-1; CDR3 protein: CASRPYRAQYTEAFF; CDR3 DNA: TGTGCCAGCAGACCCTACAGGGCCCAGTACACTGAAGCTTTCTTT
V gene: TRBV5-6; D gene: TRBD2; clone size: once; J gene: TRBJ2-1; CDR3 protein: CASSLASGRASDNEQFF; CDR3 DNA: TGTGCCAGCAGCTTGGCTAGCGGGAGGGCCTCGGACAATGAGCAGTTCTTC
V gene: TRBV7-9; D gene: .; clone size: .; J gene: TRBJ1-1; CDR3 protein: CSSSSPTGWEAFF; CDR3 DNA: TGTTCCAGCAGCTCCCCGACAGGATGGGAAGCTTTCTTT
V gene: TRBV2; D gene: .; clone size: once; J gene: TRBJ1-2; CDR3 protein: CASSEARGNGYTF; CDR3 DNA: TGTGCCAGCAGTGAAGCGCGGGGGAATGGCTACACCTTC
V gene: TRBV7-2; D gene: .; clone size: .; J gene: TRBJ1-5; CDR3 protein: CASSPGAGVAHQPQHF; CDR3 DNA: TGTGCCAGCAGCCCCGGGGCAGGGGTGGCTCATCAGCCCCAGCATTTT
V gene: TRBV11-3; D gene: TRBD2; clone size: .; J gene: TRBJ2-3; CDR3 protein: CASSVGTSPDTQYF; CDR3 DNA: TGTGCCAGCAGCGTTGGGACTAGCCCAGATACGCAGTATTTT
V gene: TRBV27; D gene: TRBD1; clone size: once; J gene: TRBJ1-1; CDR3 protein: CASSVAWDRGYMNTEAFF; CDR3 DNA: TGTGCCAGCAGTGTTGCTTGGGACAGGGGTTACATGAACACTGAAGCTTTCTTT
V gene: TRBV28; D gene: .; clone size: .; J gene: TRBJ1-2; CDR3 protein: CASSWGHRRFHYGYTF; CDR3 DNA: TGTGCCAGCAGTTGGGGACACCGGAGATTCCACTATGGCTACACCTTC
V gene: TRBV28; D gene: TRBD1; clone size: .; J gene: TRBJ1-3; CDR3 protein: CASSLRRDSSGNTIYF; CDR3 DNA: TGTGCCAGCAGCCTAAGACGGGACAGCTCTGGAAACACCATATATTTT
V gene: TRBV5-1; D gene: .; clone size: .; J gene: TRBJ2-1; CDR3 protein: CASSLEPGLNEQFF; CDR3 DNA: TGCGCCAGCAGCTTAGAACCGGGACTCAATGAGCAGTTCTTC
V gene: TRBV6-5; D gene: .; clone size: .; J gene: TRBJ2-7; CDR3 protein: CASSYSIGAGEQYF; CDR3 DNA: TGTGCCAGCAGTTACTCGATAGGGGCTGGCGAGCAGTACTTC
V gene: TRBV5-1; D gene: .; clone size: once; J gene: TRBJ1-5; CDR3 protein: CASSPEYPRGLGPQHF; CDR3 DNA: TGCGCCAGCAGCCCCGAATACCCCAGGGGCCTTGGTCCCCAGCATTTT
V gene: TRBV7-6; D gene: .; clone size: .; J gene: TRBJ1-6; CDR3 protein: CASSPYQPSPLHF; CDR3 DNA: TGTGCCAGCAGCCCCTATCAACCTTCACCCCTCCACTTT
V gene: TRBV29-1; D gene: TRBD2; clone size: .; J gene: TRBJ2-1; CDR3 protein: CSVVGGSSYNEQFF; CDR3 DNA: TGCAGCGTTGTCGGCGGGAGCTCCTACAATGAGCAGTTCTTC
V gene: TRBV10-1; D gene: .; clone size: .; J gene: TRBJ2-3; CDR3 protein: CASSENVGGPDTQYF; CDR3 DNA: TGCGCCAGCAGTGAGAACGTGGGGGGGCCAGATACGCAGTATTTT
V gene: TRBV5-4; D gene: .; clone size: .; J gene: TRBJ2-3; CDR3 protein: CATGRAATDTQYF; CDR3 DNA: TGTGCCACCGGCAGGGCTGCCACAGATACGCAGTATTTT
V gene: TRBV11-3; D gene: TRBD2; clone size: .; J gene: TRBJ2-3; CDR3 protein: CASSLVAGGGSDTQYF; CDR3 DNA: TGTGCCAGCAGCTTAGTGGCGGGGGGGGGTTCAGATACGCAGTATTTT
V gene: TRBV9; D gene: .; clone size: .; J gene: TRBJ1-1; CDR3 protein: CASSGEIGKGAFF; CDR3 DNA: TGTGCCAGCAGCGGAGAAATCGGGAAAGGAGCTTTCTTT
V gene: TRBV15; D gene: .; clone size: .; J gene: TRBJ1-2; CDR3 protein: CASRLAGGNYGYTF; CDR3 DNA: TGTGCCTCCCGGCTGGCGGGTGGGAACTATGGCTACACCTTC
V gene: TRBV28; D gene: .; clone size: few; J gene: TRBJ2-3; CDR3 protein: CASSLLAPDTQYF; CDR3 DNA: TGTGCCAGCAGCTTACTAGCACCAGATACGCAGTATTTT
V gene: TRBV10-3; D gene: .; clone size: .; J gene: TRBJ1-5; CDR3 protein: CAISEDYSNQPQHF; CDR3 DNA: TGTGCCATCAGTGAGGACTATAGCAATCAGCCCCAGCATTTT
V gene: TRBV13; D gene: .; clone size: few; J gene: TRBJ2-5; CDR3 protein: CASSPRQTRTGTQYF; CDR3 DNA: TGTGCCAGCAGCCCAAGACAGACAAGAACGGGGACCCAGTACTTC
V gene: TRBV18; D gene: TRBD1; clone size: .; J gene: TRBJ1-2; CDR3 protein: CASSTGGGYGYTF; CDR3 DNA: TGTGCCAGCTCAACAGGGGGCGGCTATGGCTACACCTTC
V gene: TRBV30; D gene: .; clone size: .; J gene: TRBJ1-1; CDR3 protein: CAWGRYLTEAFF; CDR3 DNA: TGTGCCTGGGGGAGGTATCTCACTGAAGCTTTCTTT
V gene: TRBV5-1; D gene: .; clone size: .; J gene: TRBJ1-1; CDR3 protein: CASSLELNTEAFF; CDR3 DNA: TGCGCCAGCAGCTTAGAGTTGAACACTGAAGCTTTCTTT
V gene: TRBV5-6; D gene: TRBD1; clone size: .; J gene: TRBJ1-4; CDR3 protein: CASSKRTGLHEKLFF; CDR3 DNA: TGTGCCAGTAGCAAAAGGACAGGGCTCCATGAAAAACTGTTTTTT
V gene: TRBV4-1; D gene: TRBD2; clone size: .; J gene: TRBJ2-1; CDR3 protein: CASSQEGRSGLYNEQFF; CDR3 DNA: TGCGCCAGCAGCCAAGAAGGCCGTAGCGGGCTTTACAATGAGCAGTTCTTC
V gene: TRBV7-6; D gene: TRBD1; clone size: .; J gene: TRBJ2-7; CDR3 protein: CASSLTVTGGFNEQYF; CDR3 DNA: TGTGCCAGCAGCTTAACGGTTACAGGGGGCTTCAACGAGCAGTACTTC
V gene: TRBV4-1; D gene: TRBD1; clone size: .; J gene: TRBJ2-6; CDR3 protein: CASAPGQALSGANVLTF; CDR3 DNA: TGCGCCAGCGCGCCGGGACAGGCCCTATCTGGGGCCAACGTCCTGACTTTC